These 14 T cell receptor beta chains came from one sample sequenced in a study of cytomegalovirus exposure and HLA in healthy donors (dated by TCRdb to 2016 to 2017). The method was the immunoSEQ multiplex PCR assay. A mixture of 60 forward primers for TCR Vbeta segments and 13 reverse primers for TCR Jbeta segments was used in the multiplex PCR. Sourced from immuneACCESS, this table was stored by TCRdb with only in-frame sequences that have V and J called. A share of the clones is absent; for the studies checked, an unresolved V gene accounts for under half, and the remainder has no known explanation. For this sample the table gives 200,000 or so clones, of which 80% to 85% were detected only once. Approximately 6.3% of the sample comes from the top ten. The material sequenced was PBMCs. These receptors all come from a man aged 35-49 years in good health and CMV-seropositive.

The chain uses TRBV11-2 and TRBJ2-7, with D possibly TRBD1 on 6 matching bases. The CDR3 is 12 residues long. V dropped 5 bases and J dropped 3 bases, with 8 bases sitting between them. Germline V gene data show CDR1 as SGHAT and CDR2 as FQNNGV. The DNA for the CDR3 is TGTGCCAGCAGCCCACAGGGCTACGAGCAGTACTTC. Translation gives CASSPQGYEQYF.

The chain is built from TRBV28 and TRBJ1-4, with a possible D match to TRBD1 (5 bases). The germline V gene encodes CDR1 MDHEN and CDR2 SYDVKM. With 1 base removed from V and 8 bases from J, the gap between germline ends came to 14 bases. CDR3 length: 15 amino acids. The CDR3 sequence is CASSLSGGVGEKLFF. The DNA of the CDR3 is TGTGCCAGCAGTTTATCGGGGGGGGTCGGGGAAAAACTGTTTTTT. The entire variable domain, with the rest obtained from reference TRBV28 and TRBJ1-4, is as follows: DVKVTQSSRYLVKRTGEKVFLECVQDMDHENMFWYRQDPGLGLRLIYFSYDVKMKEKGDIPEGYSVSREKKERFSLILESASTNQTSMYLCASSLSGGVGEKLFFGSGTQLSVL.

The CDR3 DNA sequence: TGTGCCAGCAGCCCTGGACAGGCTAACTATGGCTACACCTTC. Translated: CASSPGQANYGYTF. The chain is built from TRBV9 and TRBJ1-2; 7 bases align to TRBD1. From germline, CDR1 is SGDLS and CDR2 YYNGEE. V dropped 4 bases and J dropped 0; count of bases not matched to a gene: 3. The CDR3 length is 14 residues. The full variable domain, in which reference TRBV9 and TRBJ1-2 provide the parts outside the CDR3, is DSGVTQTPKHLITATGQRVTLRCSPRSGDLSVYWYQQSLDQGLQFLIQYYNGEERAKGNILERFSAQQFPDLHSELNLSSLELGDSALYFCASSPGQANYGYTFGSGTRLTVV.

V usage is TRBV5-3 and J usage is TRBJ1-5; 9 bases map to TRBD1. TRBV5-3 is an open reading frame, and its role is uncertain. This CDR3 comprises 20 residues. V was clipped by 4 bases and J by 3 bases; unmatched bases: 20. CDR3 in DNA: TGTGCCAGAAGCGACCTGTGGGGACAGGGAGGCAGAGTTGACAATCAGCCCCAGCATTTT. Residues: CARSDLWGQGGRVDNQPQHF.

V usage is TRBV19 and J usage is TRBJ2-3; weak D call: TRBD1 (6 bases). In germline, CDR1 is LNHDA, CDR2 SQIVND (reference sequence). V lost 6 bases and J lost 0, with 7 bases in between. The CDR3 has 13 amino acids. Here the CDR3 DNA reads TGTGCCAGTAGGGGGACAAGCACAGATACGCAGTATTTT. Protein: CASRGTSTDTQYF.

This chain connects TRBV6-1 to TRBJ2-7, with 9 positions matching TRBD1. The CDR3 spans 15 residues. Losses at the gene ends were 4 bases for V and 0 bases for J; bases not matched to a gene: 4. In germline, CDR1 is MNHNS, CDR2 SASEGT. CDR3 region: CASSVATGGSYEQYF. The CDR3 DNA sequence: TGTGCCAGCAGTGTTGCGACAGGGGGCTCCTACGAGCAGTACTTC.

The genes are TRBV4-2 and TRBJ1-5; D ambiguous. Germline V lookup: CDR1 LGHNA, CDR2 YNFKEQ. There are 15 residues in the CDR3. V was shortened by 4 bases and J by 5 bases, with 15 bases between the two germline ends. The CDR3 sequence: CASSREWAWDQPQHF. CDR3 coding DNA: TGTGCCAGCAGCCGAGAATGGGCGTGGGATCAGCCCCAGCATTTT.

On this clone itself: At one end, the junction sequence differs from germline, possibly due to a read error. This chain links TRBV7-7 with TRBJ2-1; D possibly corresponds to TRBD2 (5 bases). CDR1 is SSHAT and CDR2 is FNYEAQ in the germline V gene (reference sequence). The CDR3 runs 13 residues. CDR3 protein: CASSLDGDNEQFF. CDR3 nucleotide sequence: TGTGCTAGCAGCTTAGACGGGGACAATGAGCAGTTCTTC.

This clone was detected a few times. This sequence joins TRBV11-3 and TRBJ1-2, with D tentatively TRBD1 (5 bases). From germline, CDR1 is SGHNT and CDR2 YENEEA. CDR3 length: 13 residues. Trimming shortened V by 8 bases and J by 0 bases, and 10 bases separated the two germline ends. CDR3 protein: CASRRTTNYGYTF. DNA for the CDR3: TGTGCCAGCCGAAGGACAACTAACTATGGCTACACCTTC.

This chain connects TRBV7-6 to TRBJ2-7; D might be TRBD2 (6 bases). V lost 8 bases to trimming and J lost 6 bases, with 14 bases between them. The CDR3 totals 12 residues. CDR1 SGHVS and CDR2 FNYEAQ come from the germline V gene. The CDR3 reads CASGWRGGEQYF. The CDR3 nucleotides are TGTGCCAGCGGTTGGAGGGGTGGCGAGCAGTACTTC.

The J gene is TRBJ1-3, the V gene TRBV19, with D maybe TRBD1 (6 bases). Germline V CDR1 and CDR2: LNHDA, SQIVND (reference sequence). The CDR3 runs 13 residues. The V end was cut by 6 bases, the J end by 0 bases, with 6 bases between. The CDR3 nucleotides read TGTGCCAGTAGGACAGGCTCTGGAAACACCATATATTTT. Translated, it gives CASRTGSGNTIYF.

J is TRBJ1-2 and V is TRBV4-3, with 7 bases aligning to TRBD1. The ends lost 0 bases at V and 4 bases at J; junction bases unmatched: 8. The CDR3 is made up of 16 amino acids. Germline V gene sequence: CDR1 LGHNA, CDR2 YSLEER. The DNA for the CDR3 is TGCGCCAGCAGCCAAGACATATCAGGGGGTGCCTATGGCTACACCTTC. Residues: CASSQDISGGAYGYTF.

This clone turned up a few times. The V gene is TRBV5-6, the J gene TRBJ2-7; 7 nucleotides agree with TRBD1. Per germline, CDR1 SGHDT and CDR2 YYEEEE. This CDR3 region has 13 residues. J lost 5 bases, V lost 4 bases, and 6 bases had no gene match. In DNA form, the CDR3 reads TGTGCCAGCAGCCCCGGGACAGTCAACGAGCAGTACTTC. It encodes CASSPGTVNEQYF. The full variable domain, rest sourced from reference TRBV5-6 and TRBJ2-7, is DAGVTQSPTHLIKTRGQQVTLRCSPKSGHDTVSWYQQALGQGPQFIFQYYEEEERQRGNFPDRFSGHQFPNYSSELNVNALLLGDSALYLCASSPGTVNEQYFGPGTRLTVT.

The J gene is TRBJ1-1, the V gene TRBV19, with D hard to call. The germline V gene encodes CDR1 LNHDA and CDR2 SQIVND (reference sequence). The CDR3 consists of 16 residues. V gave up 0 bases and J gave up 1 base, with 12 bases separating them. The CDR3 loop reads CASSIDGTTPNTEAFF. CDR3 in DNA: TGTGCCAGTAGTATAGACGGCACTACACCGAACACTGAAGCTTTCTTT.